Sequencing of this T cell receptor beta chain was carried out in a study of cytomegalovirus exposure and HLA in healthy donors. The study ran its PCR with 60 Vbeta and 13 Jbeta primers. Measured with immunoSEQ multiplex PCR; TCRdb has only the in-frame clones, and not every one. The table has 100,000 to 150,000 clones, roughly three quarters seen once. This CDR3 has 13 amino acids. Per germline, CDR1 SGHDT and CDR2 YYEEEE. Trimming took 2 bases from V and 0 from J, leaving 6 bases between them. The genes are TRBV5-6 and TRBJ2-7; D gene uncertain. The clonotype comes from a woman aged 30 to 39 in good health and CMV-seronegative. Sequenced: PBMCs. CDR3 in amino acids: CASSFRVSYEQYF. The CDR3 nucleotides read TGTGCCAGCAGCTTCCGCGTCTCCTACGAGCAGTACTTC.